This T cell receptor (beta chain) appears in the sequencing data of a study of technical replicates of blood from several donors. The CDR3 runs to 14 residues. V shed 6 bases and J 4 bases; nucleotides not matched to a gene: 7. Germline V gene data show CDR1 as SQVTM and CDR2 as ANQGSEA. Assay: immunoSEQ multiplex PCR; the TCRdb copy retains only in-frame clones and omits some. The sample carries 72,000 or so clones, over 80% recorded once. This sequence joins TRBV29-1 and TRBJ2-7, with TRBD2 identical over 12 bases. The source of this sequence is a human donor in good health. The specimen was T cells isolated from PBMCs. CDR3 DNA sequence: TGCAGCGTAACGACTAGCGGGAGTTGGTACGAGCAGTACTTC. Translating gives CSVTTSGSWYEQYF.